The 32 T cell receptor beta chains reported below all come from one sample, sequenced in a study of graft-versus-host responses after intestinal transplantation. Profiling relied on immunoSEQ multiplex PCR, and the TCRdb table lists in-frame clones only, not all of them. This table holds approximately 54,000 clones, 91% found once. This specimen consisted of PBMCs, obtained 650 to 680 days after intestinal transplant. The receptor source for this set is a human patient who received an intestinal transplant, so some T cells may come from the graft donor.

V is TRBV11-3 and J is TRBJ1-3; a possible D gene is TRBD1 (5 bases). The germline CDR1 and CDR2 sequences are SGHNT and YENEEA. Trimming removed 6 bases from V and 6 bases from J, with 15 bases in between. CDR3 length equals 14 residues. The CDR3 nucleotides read TGTGCCAGCAGTTCACGGGACGGTGAAAACACCATATATTTT. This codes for CASSSRDGENTIYF.

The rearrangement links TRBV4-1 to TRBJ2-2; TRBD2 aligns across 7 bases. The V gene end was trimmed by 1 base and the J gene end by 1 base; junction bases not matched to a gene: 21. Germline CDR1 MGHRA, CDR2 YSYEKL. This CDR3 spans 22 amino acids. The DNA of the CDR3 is TGCGCCAGCAGCCAAGGGGGGGTGCTAGCGGTCGTCCCCAAATTGAACACCGGGGAGCTGTTTTTT. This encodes CASSQGGVLAVVPKLNTGELFF.

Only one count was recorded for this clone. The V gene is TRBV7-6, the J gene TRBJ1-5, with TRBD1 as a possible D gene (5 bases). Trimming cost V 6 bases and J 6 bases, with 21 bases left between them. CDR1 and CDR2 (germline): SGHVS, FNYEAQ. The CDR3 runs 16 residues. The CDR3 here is CASSRGAGTDGQPQHF. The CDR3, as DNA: TGTGCCAGCAGTAGGGGTGCAGGGACGGATGGTCAGCCCCAGCATTTT.

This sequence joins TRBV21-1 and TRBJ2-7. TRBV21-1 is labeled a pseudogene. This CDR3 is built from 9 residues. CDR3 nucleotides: TGTGCCAGCCCCTACGAGCAGTACTTC. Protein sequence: CASPYEQYF.

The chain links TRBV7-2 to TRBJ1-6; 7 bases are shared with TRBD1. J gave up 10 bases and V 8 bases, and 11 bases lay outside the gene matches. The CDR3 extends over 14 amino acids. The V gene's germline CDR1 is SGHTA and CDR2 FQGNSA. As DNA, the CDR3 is TGTGCCAGCCAAACAGGGGTTAAGAGGTCACCCCTCCACTTT. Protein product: CASQTGVKRSPLHF.

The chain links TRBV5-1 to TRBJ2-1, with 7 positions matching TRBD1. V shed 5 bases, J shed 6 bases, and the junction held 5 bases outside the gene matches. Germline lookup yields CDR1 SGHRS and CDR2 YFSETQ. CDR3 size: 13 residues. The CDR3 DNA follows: TGCGCCAGCAGACTGGCAGGGGGCAATGAGCAGTTCTTC. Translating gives CASRLAGGNEQFF.

CDR3 DNA: TGTGCCAGCAGTTTGTCGGGACGCTATGGCTACACCTTC. Translation gives CASSLSGRYGYTF. The rearrangement joins TRBV27 to TRBJ1-2, with D tentatively TRBD1 (5 bases). V gave up 3 bases and J gave up 4 bases, with 9 bases separating them. There are 13 residues in the CDR3. From germline, CDR1 is MNHEY and CDR2 SMNVEV (reference sequence).

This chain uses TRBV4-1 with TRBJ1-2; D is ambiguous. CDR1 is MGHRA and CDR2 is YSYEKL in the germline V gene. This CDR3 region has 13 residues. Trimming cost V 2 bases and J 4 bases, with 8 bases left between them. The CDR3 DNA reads TGCGCCAGCAGCCAAAGTGTCAGCTATGGCTACACCTTC. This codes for CASSQSVSYGYTF.

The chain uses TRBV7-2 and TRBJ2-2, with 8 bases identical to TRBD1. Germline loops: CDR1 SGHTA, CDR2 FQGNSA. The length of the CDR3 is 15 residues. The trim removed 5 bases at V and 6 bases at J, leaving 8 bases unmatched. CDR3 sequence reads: CASSPRQGAAGELFF. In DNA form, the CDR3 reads TGTGCCAGCAGCCCCAGGCAGGGGGCCGCCGGGGAGCTGTTTTTT. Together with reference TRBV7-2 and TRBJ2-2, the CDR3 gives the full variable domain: GAGVSQSPSNKVTEKGKDVELRCDPISGHTALYWYRQSLGQGLEFLIYFQGNSAPDKSGLPSDRFSAERTGGSVSTLTIQRTQQEDSAVYLCASSPRQGAAGELFFGEGSRLTVL.

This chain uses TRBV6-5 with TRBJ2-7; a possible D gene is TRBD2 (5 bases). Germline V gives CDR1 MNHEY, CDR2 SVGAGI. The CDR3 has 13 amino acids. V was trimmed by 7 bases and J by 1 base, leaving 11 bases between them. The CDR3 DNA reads TGTGCCAGCACCCCGGGGTGGTCCTACGAGCAGTACTTC. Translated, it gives CASTPGWSYEQYF.

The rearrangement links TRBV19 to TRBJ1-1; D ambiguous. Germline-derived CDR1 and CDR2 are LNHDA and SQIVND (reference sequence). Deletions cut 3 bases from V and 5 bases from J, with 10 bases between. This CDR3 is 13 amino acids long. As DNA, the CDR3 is TGTGCCAGTAGTATCACCCAGAGGACTGAAGCTTTCTTT. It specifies CASSITQRTEAFF.

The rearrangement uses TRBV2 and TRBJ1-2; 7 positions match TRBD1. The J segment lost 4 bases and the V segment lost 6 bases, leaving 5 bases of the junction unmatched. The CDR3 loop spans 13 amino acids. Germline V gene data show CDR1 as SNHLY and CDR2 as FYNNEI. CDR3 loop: CASSDRESYGYTF. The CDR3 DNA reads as TGTGCCAGCAGCGACAGGGAGAGCTATGGCTACACCTTC.

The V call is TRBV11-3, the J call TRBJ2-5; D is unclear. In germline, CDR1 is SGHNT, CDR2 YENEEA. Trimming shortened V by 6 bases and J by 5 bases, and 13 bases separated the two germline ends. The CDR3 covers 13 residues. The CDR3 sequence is CASRPTGGETQYF. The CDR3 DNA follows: TGTGCCAGCAGGCCCACGGGTGGGGAGACCCAGTACTTC.

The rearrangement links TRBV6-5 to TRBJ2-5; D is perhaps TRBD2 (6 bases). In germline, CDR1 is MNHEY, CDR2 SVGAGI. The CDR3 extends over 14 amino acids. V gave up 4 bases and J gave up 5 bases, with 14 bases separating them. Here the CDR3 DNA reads TGTGCCAGCAGTTCCTTGAGCGGGCAGGAGACCCAGTACTTC. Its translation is CASSSLSGQETQYF.

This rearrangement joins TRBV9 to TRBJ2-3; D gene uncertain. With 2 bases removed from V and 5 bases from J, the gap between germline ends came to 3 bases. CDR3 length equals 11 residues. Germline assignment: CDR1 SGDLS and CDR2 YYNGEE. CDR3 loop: CASSVEDTQYF. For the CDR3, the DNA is TGTGCCAGCAGCGTGGAAGATACGCAGTATTTT.

The CDR3 spells CASSKADYNSPLHF. In DNA form, the CDR3 reads TGTGCCAGTAGTAAGGCAGACTATAATTCACCCCTCCACTTT. This chain connects TRBV19 to TRBJ1-6; D gene uncertain. The germline V and J ends were trimmed by 4 bases and 3 bases, with 7 bases remaining between them. The V gene's germline CDR1 is LNHDA and CDR2 SQIVND (reference sequence). This CDR3 region has 14 residues.

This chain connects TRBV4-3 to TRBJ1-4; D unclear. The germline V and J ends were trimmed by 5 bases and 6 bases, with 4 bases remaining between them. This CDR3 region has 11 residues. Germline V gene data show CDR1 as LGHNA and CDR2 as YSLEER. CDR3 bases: TGCGCCAGCAGCAGGGATGAAAAACTGTTTTTT. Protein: CASSRDEKLFF.

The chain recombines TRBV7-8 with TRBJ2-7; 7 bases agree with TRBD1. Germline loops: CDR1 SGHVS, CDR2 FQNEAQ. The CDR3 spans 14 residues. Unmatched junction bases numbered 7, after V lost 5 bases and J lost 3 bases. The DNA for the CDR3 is TGTGCCAGCAGCCTCGGACAGGACCGCTACGAGCAGTACTTC. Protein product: CASSLGQDRYEQYF.

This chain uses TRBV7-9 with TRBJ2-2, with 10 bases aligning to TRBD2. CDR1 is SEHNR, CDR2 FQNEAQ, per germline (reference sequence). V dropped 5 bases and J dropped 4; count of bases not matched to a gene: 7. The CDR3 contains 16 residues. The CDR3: CASSPIAGGITGELFF. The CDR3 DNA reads TGTGCCAGCAGCCCAATAGCGGGGGGTATCACCGGGGAGCTGTTTTTT. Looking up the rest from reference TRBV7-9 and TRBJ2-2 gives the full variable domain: DTGVSQNPRHKITKRGQNVTFRCDPISEHNRLYWYRQTLGQGPEFLTYFQNEAQLEKSRLLSDRFSAERPKGSFSTLEIQRTEQGDSAMYLCASSPIAGGITGELFFGEGSRLTVL.

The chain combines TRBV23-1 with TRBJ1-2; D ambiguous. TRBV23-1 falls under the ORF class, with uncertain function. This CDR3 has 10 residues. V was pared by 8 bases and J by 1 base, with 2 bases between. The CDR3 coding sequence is TGCGCCAGCCTTAACTATGGCTACACCTTC. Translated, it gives CASLNYGYTF.

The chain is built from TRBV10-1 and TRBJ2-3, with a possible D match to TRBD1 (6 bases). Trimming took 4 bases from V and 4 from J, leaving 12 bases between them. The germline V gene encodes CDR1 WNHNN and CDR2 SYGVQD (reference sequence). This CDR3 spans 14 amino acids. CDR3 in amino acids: CASSATQGPDTQYF. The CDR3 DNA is TGCGCCAGCAGTGCGACACAGGGCCCAGATACGCAGTATTTT.

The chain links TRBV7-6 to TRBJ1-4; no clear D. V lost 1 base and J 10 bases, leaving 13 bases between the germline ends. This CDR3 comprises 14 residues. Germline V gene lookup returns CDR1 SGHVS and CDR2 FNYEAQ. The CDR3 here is CASSLDEGWGKLFF. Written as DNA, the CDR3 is TGTGCCAGCAGCTTAGACGAGGGATGGGGAAAACTGTTTTTT.

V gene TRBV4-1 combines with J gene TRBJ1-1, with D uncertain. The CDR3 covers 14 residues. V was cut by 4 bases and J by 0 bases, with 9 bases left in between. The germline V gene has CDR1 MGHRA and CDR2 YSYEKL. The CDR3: CASSRQELNTEAFF. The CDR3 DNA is TGCGCCAGCAGCCGCCAGGAATTGAACACTGAAGCTTTCTTT.

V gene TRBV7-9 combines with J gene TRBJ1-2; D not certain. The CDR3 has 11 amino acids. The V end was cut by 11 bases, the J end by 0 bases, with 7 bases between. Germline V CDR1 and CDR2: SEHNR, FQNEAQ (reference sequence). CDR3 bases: TGTGCCTACGACTCTAACTATGGCTACACCTTC. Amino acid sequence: CAYDSNYGYTF.

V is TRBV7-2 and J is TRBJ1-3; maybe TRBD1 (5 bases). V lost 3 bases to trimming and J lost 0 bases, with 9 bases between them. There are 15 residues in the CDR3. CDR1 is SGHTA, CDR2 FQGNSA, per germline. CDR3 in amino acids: CASSLVGGSGNTIYF. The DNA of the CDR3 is TGTGCCAGCAGCTTGGTGGGGGGCTCTGGAAACACCATATATTTT.

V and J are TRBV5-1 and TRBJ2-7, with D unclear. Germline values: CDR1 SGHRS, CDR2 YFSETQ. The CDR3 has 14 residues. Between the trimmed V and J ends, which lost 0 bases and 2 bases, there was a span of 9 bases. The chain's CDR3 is CASSLASQTYEQYF. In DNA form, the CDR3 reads TGCGCCAGCAGCTTGGCAAGCCAGACCTACGAGCAGTACTTC.

CDR3 bases: TGTGCCAGTAGTAGGGGTCCCCAAGAGACCCAGTACTTC. As protein: CASSRGPQETQYF. This chain uses TRBV19 with TRBJ2-5, with D hard to call. Trimming stripped 4 bases from V and 1 base from J, with 7 bases between. Per the germline V gene, CDR1 is LNHDA and CDR2 is SQIVND (reference sequence). This CDR3 is 13 amino acids long. Variable domain in full (rest from reference TRBV19 and TRBJ2-5): DGGITQSPKYLFRKEGQNVTLSCEQNLNHDAMYWYRQDPGQGLRLIYYSQIVNDFQKGDIAEGYSVSREKKESFPLTVTSAQKNPTAFYLCASSRGPQETQYFGPGTRLLVL.

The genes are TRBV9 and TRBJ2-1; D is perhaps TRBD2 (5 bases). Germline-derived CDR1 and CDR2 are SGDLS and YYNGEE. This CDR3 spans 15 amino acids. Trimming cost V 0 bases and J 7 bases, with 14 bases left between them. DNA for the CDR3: TGTGCCAGCAGCGTAGACGGGATGAGCCGTAATGAGCAGTTCTTC. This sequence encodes CASSVDGMSRNEQFF.

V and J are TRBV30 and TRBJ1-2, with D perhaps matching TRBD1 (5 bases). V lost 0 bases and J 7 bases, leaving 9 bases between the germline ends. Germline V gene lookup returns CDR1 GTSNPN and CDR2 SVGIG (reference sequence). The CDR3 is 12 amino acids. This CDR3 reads CAWSVTGGGYTF. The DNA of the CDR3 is TGTGCCTGGAGTGTAACGGGGGGTGGCTACACCTTC.

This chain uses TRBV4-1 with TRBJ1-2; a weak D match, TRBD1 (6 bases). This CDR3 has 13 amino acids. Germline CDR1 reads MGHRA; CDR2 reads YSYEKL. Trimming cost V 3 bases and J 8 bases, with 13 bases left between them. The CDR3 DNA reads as TGCGCCAGCAGCCAGGACAGAGGCCGGGGCTACACCTTC. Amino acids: CASSQDRGRGYTF.

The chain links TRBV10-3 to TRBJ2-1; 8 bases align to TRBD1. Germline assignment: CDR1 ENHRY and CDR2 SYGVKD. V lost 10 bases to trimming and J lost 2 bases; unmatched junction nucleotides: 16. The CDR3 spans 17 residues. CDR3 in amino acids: CATLALEDRGPYNEQFF. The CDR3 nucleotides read TGTGCCACACTGGCCCTCGAAGACAGGGGACCCTACAATGAGCAGTTCTTC.

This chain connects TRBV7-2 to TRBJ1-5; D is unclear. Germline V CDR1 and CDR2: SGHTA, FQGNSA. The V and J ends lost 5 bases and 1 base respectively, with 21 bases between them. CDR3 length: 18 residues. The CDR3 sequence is CASSQSRRPLGSNQPQHF. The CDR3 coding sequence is TGTGCCAGCAGCCAATCTCGCAGACCTTTAGGGAGCAATCAGCCCCAGCATTTT. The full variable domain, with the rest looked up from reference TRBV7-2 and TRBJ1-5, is GAGVSQSPSNKVTEKGKDVELRCDPISGHTALYWYRQSLGQGLEFLIYFQGNSAPDKSGLPSDRFSAERTGGSVSTLTIQRTQQEDSAVYLCASSQSRRPLGSNQPQHFGDGTRLSIL.